The entry that follows covers one T cell receptor beta chain sequence. The antigen is not known. Once obtained from cultured CD4+ T cells, the DNA was sequenced using the Oncomine TCR Beta short-read assay. Using its own MiXCR run on the PCR reads, TCRdb lists one record per CDR3 protein. The table shows 14,000 or so distinct CDR3 sequences, with roughly 29% occurring only once. This sample is part of a study of vaccination and CD4 T cells after COVID-19. Noted treatment: roughly 11-day PBMC culture with coronavirus spike peptide pools or control peptides (ViraFEST assay). What was sequenced was cultured CD4+ T cells from blood. The receptor's source is a human donor with COVID-19.

CDR3 loop: CSARLAGGGHYNEQFF. DNA of the CDR3: TGCAGTGCTAGGCTAGCGGGGGGGGGCCATTACAATGAGCAGTTCTTC. V and J are TRBV20-1 and TRBJ2-1; 12 nucleotides agree with TRBD2. V lost 3 bases and J lost 4; bases outside the gene matches: 7. Germline-derived CDR1 and CDR2 are DFQATT and SNEGSKA (reference sequence). The CDR3 extends over 16 amino acids.